This TCR beta chain was retrieved from a study of blood T cells in healthy people across ages. The CDR3 has 13 residues. Per germline, CDR1 SQVTM and CDR2 ANQGSEA. The V gene lost 3 bases and the J gene lost 5 bases, with 13 bases spanning the gap. Alongside a J-beta primer mix, a sample-barcoded 5' primer served in a second PCR lasting about 7 to 11 cycles. Every cDNA molecule carried a tag from a template-switch adaptor bearing 12 random nucleotides. TCRdb processed the 5' RACE reads anew with MiXCR; each CDR3 protein has one entry. The sample includes roughly 1,000,000 distinct CDR3 sequences, approximately 25% of them seen just once. Points from the study as a whole: Older age went with lower TCR beta diversity per million T cells, in a roughly linear way.

This clonotype was counted between two and nine times. The antigen remains undetermined. These records were also assigned to another study, of T cells of mothers and their children.

The receptor comes from a girl aged 2 to 9 in good health. The V and J genes are TRBV29-1 and TRBJ1-2; D call uncertain. The sequenced material came from blood. The CDR3 here is CSVERSYGYGYTF. CDR3 nucleotide sequence: TGCAGCGTTGAGAGATCCTACGGATATGGCTACACCTTC.